This TCR beta chain was identified during a study of OX40 agonist ivuxolimab in advanced cancers. The method was immunoSEQ multiplex PCR; TCRdb's version includes in-frame clones alone and lacks a portion of them. The profile shows 65,000 to 90,000 clones, about nine tenths of them singletons. This TCR was sampled from an adult with an advanced solid tumor such as melanoma, head and neck, liver or kidney cancer. The sample here was CD4+ or CD8+ T cells sorted from blood, taken in a trial of the OX40 agonist ivuxolimab.

Here the CDR3 reads CASGNRGLPYNEQFF. Written as DNA, the CDR3 is TGTGCCAGCGGTAACCGGGGACTACCCTACAATGAGCAGTTCTTC. The chain uses TRBV27 and TRBJ2-1; 7 bases agree with TRBD2. Germline values: CDR1 MNHEY, CDR2 SMNVEV (reference sequence). The V segment lost 8 bases and the J segment 2 bases; nucleotides outside the gene matches: 9. This CDR3 spans 15 amino acids.